The present entry profiles one TCR beta chain with its context. Antigen specificity is unknown. These data come from a study of PD-1 blockade in classical Hodgkin lymphoma. The CDR3 totals 16 residues. The trim removed 0 bases at V and 0 bases at J, leaving 3 bases unmatched. Per the germline V gene, CDR1 is LNHNV and CDR2 is YYDKDF (reference sequence). Study results and caveats: Healthy donors reportedly exceeded newly diagnosed patients in baseline TCR diversity.

Brentuximab vedotin exposure varied among the patients, all of whom had relapsed after autologous stem cell transplantation. Complete response, partial response or progressive disease was recorded as best response. Assay used: immunoSEQ multiplex PCR; TCRdb lists only in-frame clones, some missing. The profile shows about 100,000 clones, roughly 83% of them singletons. This sample comprised peripheral blood mononuclear cells (PBMCs), obtained at baseline. This TCR came from a human donor with classical Hodgkin lymphoma. The chain links TRBV15 to TRBJ2-3; the match to TRBD1 covers 7 bases. The CDR3 DNA is TGTGCCACCAGCAGAGATGGGGACAGCAGCACAGATACGCAGTATTTT. It encodes CATSRDGDSSTDTQYF.